The 14 T cell receptor beta chains presented below share a single source sample, sequenced in a study of blood T cell repertoires in COVID-19. The protocol was immunoSEQ multiplex PCR, while the TCRdb copy is restricted to in-frame clones and leaves out a portion. Of under 140,000 clones in the sample, 87% are singletons; the top ten hold approximately 5%. Sequencing was done on a sample of peripheral blood. The receptor set was obtained from a human donor in a cohort sampled during active COVID-19.

This chain connects TRBV15 to TRBJ1-5; TRBD1 might be the D (6 bases). V lost 5 bases, J lost 4 bases, and 18 bases lay in between. Germline V gene lookup returns CDR1 LNHNV and CDR2 YYDKDF (reference sequence). This CDR3 has 16 residues. The CDR3 protein is CATSGTRTVRNQPQHF. The CDR3, as DNA: TGTGCCACCAGCGGGACTAGGACAGTCAGAAATCAGCCCCAGCATTTT.

The V call is TRBV4-2, the J call TRBJ2-1; D gene uncertain. The V gene lost 0 bases and the J gene lost 2 bases, with 8 bases spanning the gap. The CDR3 totals 15 residues. CDR1 is LGHNA, CDR2 YNFKEQ, per germline. The CDR3 protein is CASSQDAPAYNEQFF. In DNA form, the CDR3 reads TGTGCCAGCAGCCAAGATGCTCCGGCCTACAATGAGCAGTTCTTC.

About this clone itself: Its ends do not fully match the called genes, so a read error is possible. The chain is built from TRBV3-1 (or the pseudogene TRBV3-2) and TRBJ2-2, with TRBD2 matching 11 bases. The germline V gene has CDR1 LGHDT and CDR2 YNNKEL (reference sequence). The length of the CDR3 is 22 residues. This CDR3 reads CASSEDFSGLAGGKVNTGELFF. In nucleotides, the CDR3 is TGTGCCAGCAGCGAAGACTTCTCCGGCCTAGCGGGAGGTAAGGTCAACACCGGGGAGCTGTTTTTT.

The CDR3 bases are TGTGCCAGCAGCCCGCTTTCCGGGACAGGGGCTGGTAATGAAAAACTGTTTTTT. As protein: CASSPLSGTGAGNEKLFF. The V call is TRBV5-6, the J call TRBJ1-4; 10 bases map to TRBD1. The CDR3 extends over 18 amino acids. Germline CDR1 reads SGHDT; CDR2 reads YYEEEE. V gave up 4 bases and J gave up 4 bases; unmatched junction bases: 13.

The V and J genes are TRBV11-2 and TRBJ2-7; TRBD2 is a possible D gene (5 bases). Germline CDR1 reads SGHAT; CDR2 reads FQNNGV. Trimming pared 4 bases from V and 0 bases from J, leaving 16 bases between. The CDR3 has 16 amino acids. CDR3 nucleotide sequence: TGTGCCAGCAGCTCGGGCGGACTGGTGAGCTCCTACGAGCAGTACTTC. Encoded protein: CASSSGGLVSSYEQYF.

The rearrangement joins TRBV30 to TRBJ1-1; possible D gene TRBD1, 6 bases. The germline CDR1 and CDR2 sequences are GTSNPN and SVGIG (reference sequence). The CDR3 is made up of 17 amino acids. The V gene lost 4 bases and the J gene lost 4 bases, with 25 bases spanning the gap. The DNA for the CDR3 is TGTGCCTGGACCCAGGGGAGGGATAGTCGAACGGGCACTGAAGCTTTCTTT. Its protein is CAWTQGRDSRTGTEAFF. The complete variable domain, with remaining parts taken from reference TRBV30 and TRBJ1-1, reads SQTIHQWPATLVQPVGSPLSLECTVEGTSNPNLYWYRQAAGRGLQLLFYSVGIGQISSEVPQNLSASRPQDRQFILSSKKLLLSDSGFYLCAWTQGRDSRTGTEAFFGQGTRLTVV.

This clone was seen just once. The rearrangement links TRBV7-3 to TRBJ2-3, with D perhaps matching TRBD2 (5 bases). Looked up from germline, CDR1 is SGHTA and CDR2 is FQGTGA. The CDR3 has 13 amino acids. V shed 1 base and J shed 4 bases, with 6 bases lying between them. CDR3 sequence: CASSLNGADTQYF. CDR3 nucleotide sequence: TGTGCCAGCAGCTTAAACGGGGCAGATACGCAGTATTTT.

This sequence joins TRBV12-3 or TRBV12-4 and TRBJ1-1; maybe TRBD1 (6 bases). The CDR3 has 13 amino acids. V lost 7 bases to trimming and J lost 3 bases, with 12 bases between them. The CDR3 protein is CASTLDRYTEAFF. CDR3 DNA: TGTGCCAGCACGCTAGACAGGTACACTGAAGCTTTCTTT.

The chain recombines TRBV4-1 with TRBJ1-2, with 12 nucleotides matching TRBD1. The CDR3 length is 15 residues. Looked up from germline, CDR1 is MGHRA and CDR2 is YSYEKL. After removal of 9 bases from V and 4 bases from J, the junction contained 9 bases not matched to a gene. CDR3 in DNA: TGCGCCAGTGATATGGGACAGGGGGCTTCCTATGGCTACACCTTC. Translation gives CASDMGQGASYGYTF.

The chain recombines TRBV7-9 with TRBJ2-7; D might be TRBD2 (5 bases). This CDR3 region has 12 residues. With 3 bases removed from V and 4 bases from J, the gap between germline ends came to 7 bases. Per the germline V gene, CDR1 is SEHNR and CDR2 is FQNEAQ (reference sequence). The CDR3 protein is CASSFRGYEQYF. CDR3 DNA sequence: TGTGCCAGCAGCTTCCGGGGATACGAGCAGTACTTC.

The rearrangement links TRBV7-3 to TRBJ1-1; perhaps TRBD1 as D (6 bases). The CDR3 is 13 residues long. The germline gives CDR1 SGHTA, CDR2 FQGTGA. V was trimmed by 4 bases and J by 1 base, leaving 7 bases between them. The DNA of the CDR3 is TGTGCCAGCAGCTCACAGGGGAACACTGAAGCTTTCTTT. Translating it yields CASSSQGNTEAFF.

The genes are TRBV19 and TRBJ1-6; 10 nucleotides line up with TRBD1. J lost 10 bases, V lost 5 bases, and 2 bases had no gene match. This CDR3 spans 13 amino acids. Per germline, CDR1 LNHDA and CDR2 SQIVND (reference sequence). The CDR3 nucleotides are TGTGCCAGTAGTGGGGACAGGGGATCACCCCTCCACTTT. As protein: CASSGDRGSPLHF. Together with reference TRBV19 and TRBJ1-6, the CDR3 gives the full variable domain: DGGITQSPKYLFRKEGQNVTLSCEQNLNHDAMYWYRQDPGQGLRLIYYSQIVNDFQKGDIAEGYSVSREKKESFPLTVTSAQKNPTAFYLCASSGDRGSPLHFGNGTRLTVT.

This rearrangement joins TRBV5-4 to TRBJ2-1, with D perhaps matching TRBD2 (6 bases). Germline V gene data show CDR1 as SGHNT and CDR2 as YYREEE (reference sequence). Trimming took off 1 base at V and 8 bases at J, with 13 bases between the two ends. The CDR3 has 14 amino acids. CDR3 protein: CASSLKRVGYEQFF. For the CDR3, the DNA is TGTGCCAGCAGCTTGAAGCGGGTGGGCTATGAGCAGTTCTTC. Combining the CDR3 with reference TRBV5-4 and TRBJ2-1 gives the whole variable domain ETGVTQSPTHLIKTRGQQVTLRCSSQSGHNTVSWYQQALGQGPQFIFQYYREEENGRGNFPPRFSGLQFPNYSSELNVNALELDDSALYLCASSLKRVGYEQFFGPGTRLTVL.

V is TRBV21-1 and J is TRBJ1-4; TRBD1, the table's D call, was not compared with the DNA. TRBV21-1 is a pseudogene. There are 18 residues in the CDR3. The CDR3 region has the DNA TGTGCCAGCAGCAAAGGGCTGCCAGGGGTTGGACTGGGGGAAAAACTGTTTTTT. It specifies CASSKGLPGVGLGEKLFF.